This T cell receptor (beta chain) was captured in a study of CD8 T cells in ankylosing spondylitis. To note about this clonotype: The antigen is not known.

TCRdb redid the calling of the 5' RACE reads with MiXCR, one entry per CDR3 protein. Of around 390,000 distinct CDR3 sequences in the sample, about a fifth were seen once. CDR3 length equals 13 residues. Germline-derived CDR1 and CDR2 are SGHNT and YENEEA. V lost 5 bases and J lost 9; bases outside the gene matches: 0. Study observations and caveats: One TCR beta motif, made up of several highly homologous variants, appeared characteristic of ankylosing spondylitis blood.

This chain links TRBV11-3 with TRBJ2-1; 14 bases map to TRBD2. Sequencing used blood, either unsorted or a sorted T cell fraction (not recorded which). The receptor comes from a male donor with ankylosing spondylitis. The CDR3 region is CASSGLAGGEQFF. CDR3 DNA sequence: TGTGCCAGCAGCGGACTAGCGGGAGGTGAGCAGTTCTTC.